The 25 T cell receptor beta chains given below trace back to one sample, sequenced in a study of graft-versus-host responses after intestinal transplantation. Repertoires were generated with immunoSEQ multiplex PCR, while TCRdb's copy carries only in-frame clones and drops some. The data contain more than 65,000 clones, approximately 80% of them seen just once; the ten biggest clones take up 0.35% to 0.45%. No cognate antigen is known for these TCRs. The starting material was unstimulated CD4+ T cells sorted from spleen or lymph node cells, obtained before transplant. These receptors originate from a human donor who was the organ donor for an intestinal transplant.

The chain recombines TRBV28 with TRBJ2-3; the D is unclear. Trimming removed 6 bases at V and 2 bases at J, with 12 bases between. Germline CDR1 and CDR2: MDHEN and SYDVKM. This CDR3 is 14 amino acids long. CDR3 residues: CASSLPIATDTQYF. CDR3 bases: TGTGCCAGCAGCCTACCCATCGCCACAGATACGCAGTATTTT.

The rearrangement uses TRBV15 and TRBJ2-3; D might be TRBD2 (6 bases). The ends were cut back, 5 bases at V and 0 bases at J, with 18 bases in the middle. CDR1 is LNHNV, CDR2 YYDKDF, per germline (reference sequence). CDR3 length: 17 residues. The DNA of the CDR3 is TGTGCCACCAGCGGGCCGGGACTTCACACTAGCACAGATACGCAGTATTTT. Amino acids: CATSGPGLHTSTDTQYF.

This clone has more than one count but fewer than ten. This chain connects TRBV28 to TRBJ2-1; 14 nucleotides align to TRBD2. With 4 bases clipped from V and 4 bases from J, the junction kept 6 bases outside the gene matches. The CDR3 runs 17 residues. CDR1 and CDR2 from the germline V gene are MDHEN and SYDVKM. CDR3 amino acids: CASSSTSGGASYNEQFF. CDR3 sequence (DNA): TGTGCCAGCAGTTCGACTAGCGGGGGGGCCTCGTACAATGAGCAGTTCTTC.

V and J are TRBV6-5 and TRBJ2-1; 10 positions agree with TRBD2. Germline V gene sequence: CDR1 MNHEY, CDR2 SVGAGI. V lost 6 bases, J lost 6 bases, and 8 bases stayed unmatched. There are 15 residues in the CDR3. The CDR3 loop reads CASRPLAGASNEQFF. The CDR3 bases are TGTGCCAGCAGACCGCTAGCGGGGGCGTCCAATGAGCAGTTCTTC.

The chain recombines TRBV2 with TRBJ1-2; 9 positions match TRBD1. The J segment lost 8 bases and the V segment lost 7 bases, leaving 8 bases of the junction unmatched. Germline V gives CDR1 SNHLY, CDR2 FYNNEI. The CDR3 is 13 residues long. In nucleotides, the CDR3 is TGTGCCAGCACCACGAGGACAGGGGACGGCTACACCTTC. Translation gives CASTTRTGDGYTF.

This clone appeared a few times. The gene calls are TRBV28 and TRBJ1-4, with 7 bases matching TRBD1. The CDR3 runs to 15 residues. CDR1 and CDR2 from the germline V gene are MDHEN and SYDVKM. V trimming: 5 bases; J trimming: 7 bases; junction bases outside the gene matches: 10. The CDR3 loop reads CASSQRTGLGEKLFF. In DNA form, the CDR3 reads TGTGCCAGCAGTCAAAGGACAGGCCTGGGTGAAAAACTGTTTTTT. Looking up the rest from reference TRBV28 and TRBJ1-4 gives the full variable domain: DVKVTQSSRYLVKRTGEKVFLECVQDMDHENMFWYRQDPGLGLRLIYFSYDVKMKEKGDIPEGYSVSREKKERFSLILESASTNQTSMYLCASSQRTGLGEKLFFGSGTQLSVL.

This chain joins TRBV6-6 and TRBJ1-6, with 7 bases matching TRBD1. This CDR3 contains 16 residues. Germline loops: CDR1 MNHNY, CDR2 SVGAGI (reference sequence). With 2 bases clipped from V and 9 bases from J, the junction kept 10 bases outside the gene matches. DNA of the CDR3: TGTGCCAGCAGTTACAACAGGGGTTATAGTATTTCACCCCTCCACTTT. It codes for CASSYNRGYSISPLHF.

A note on this clone: In the same sample, other DNA sequences code for this CDR3. This sequence joins TRBV18 and TRBJ1-6, with a weak D call TRBD1 (6 bases). The CDR3 runs 13 residues. V lost 3 bases to trimming and J lost 7 bases, with 7 bases between them. Germline CDR1 KGHSH, CDR2 LQKENI. The CDR3: CASSPGQNSPLHF. For the CDR3, the DNA is TGTGCCAGCTCACCGGGACAAAATTCACCCCTCCACTTT.

This clone has only one observation. In DNA, the CDR3 is TGTGCCAGCAGTTTCCGACCGGGACTAGCAGTCAATGAGCAGTTCTTC. It translates to CASSFRPGLAVNEQFF. The chain is built from TRBV2 and TRBJ2-1, with TRBD2 identical over 9 bases. Germline V gives CDR1 SNHLY, CDR2 FYNNEI. This CDR3 is built from 16 residues. V dropped 5 bases and J dropped 6; count of bases not matched to a gene: 11.

The V call is TRBV5-1, the J call TRBJ2-1; 12 nucleotides line up with TRBD2. CDR1 SGHRS and CDR2 YFSETQ come from the germline V gene. V dropped 4 bases and J dropped 7; count of bases not matched to a gene: 6. This CDR3 is 15 amino acids long. Written as DNA, the CDR3 is TGCGCCAGCAGCCCGGGACTAGCGGGTCTAAATGAGCAGTTCTTC. Its translation: CASSPGLAGLNEQFF.

J is TRBJ1-2 and V is TRBV4-2; D might be TRBD1 (6 bases). Trimming removed 5 bases from V and 8 bases from J, with 12 bases in between. The germline V gene encodes CDR1 LGHNA and CDR2 YNFKEQ. The CDR3 has 12 amino acids. DNA for the CDR3: TGTGCCAGCAGCGAAAGGGGGTTAGGCTACACCTTC. This codes for CASSERGLGYTF.

The chain joins TRBV21-1 to TRBJ2-2; TRBD1 is the table's D call and was not checked against the DNA. TRBV21-1 is marked as a pseudogene. The CDR3 has 16 residues. The CDR3, as DNA: TGTGCCAGCAGCAAAGAAGGGGGCGTGAACACCGGGGAGCTGTTTTTT. Translated, it gives CASSKEGGVNTGELFF.

This clone was observed a few times. The V gene is TRBV30, the J gene TRBJ1-4, with D perhaps TRBD1 (5 bases). Germline V lookup: CDR1 GTSNPN, CDR2 SVGIG (reference sequence). V was trimmed by 4 bases and J by 3 bases, leaving 18 bases between them. The CDR3 covers 16 residues. This CDR3 is CAWMGRRGSSNEKLFF. CDR3 sequence (DNA): TGTGCCTGGATGGGTCGGAGGGGTTCCTCTAATGAAAAACTGTTTTTT.

V is TRBV29-1 and J is TRBJ1-2, with TRBD1 identical over 11 bases. CDR3 size: 13 residues. J gave up 3 bases and V 5 bases, and 2 bases lay outside the gene matches. Germline loops: CDR1 SQVTM, CDR2 ANQGSEA. The CDR3 bases are TGCAGCGTTCGGACAGGGGGCGACTATGGCTACACCTTC. This codes for CSVRTGGDYGYTF.

This chain uses TRBV28 with TRBJ1-1; D is unresolved. Deletions cut 7 bases from V and 5 bases from J, with 17 bases between. CDR1 MDHEN and CDR2 SYDVKM come from the germline V gene. The CDR3 is 14 residues long. In DNA, the CDR3 is TGTGCCAGCACTACCCTCTGGGGAGGAACTGAAGCTTTCTTT. It translates to CASTTLWGGTEAFF.

The CDR3 loop is CASSDGGVGDTQYF. DNA of the CDR3: TGTGCCAGCTCCGATGGCGGGGTAGGGGATACGCAGTATTTT. V gene TRBV25-1 combines with J gene TRBJ2-3; a weak D match, TRBD2 (6 bases). V gave up 8 bases and J gave up 6 bases, with 18 bases separating them. This CDR3 region has 14 residues. Germline loops: CDR1 MGHDK, CDR2 SYGVNS. Complete variable domain (other parts from reference TRBV25-1 and TRBJ2-3): EADIYQTPRYLVIGTGKKITLECSQTMGHDKMYWYQQDPGMELHLIHYSYGVNSTEKGDLSSESTVSRIRTEHFPLTLESARPSHTSQYLCASSDGGVGDTQYFGPGTRLTVL.

With regard to this clone: A junction boundary mismatches the germline segment, possibly from a read error. The CDR3 protein is CASSHDGGSSNEQFF. The CDR3 bases are TGCGCCAGCTCCCATGACGGGGGATCCTCCAATGAGCAGTTCTTC. This chain uses TRBV4-1 with TRBJ2-1; perhaps TRBD2 as D (6 bases). CDR1 and CDR2 (germline): MGHRA, YSYEKL. The CDR3 extends over 15 amino acids.

V and J are TRBV6-5 and TRBJ2-5, with D tentatively TRBD1 (6 bases). Germline CDR1 is MNHEY and CDR2 is SVGAGI. CDR3 size: 13 residues. The V gene lost 4 bases and the J gene lost 4 bases, with 10 bases spanning the gap. CDR3 in amino acids: CASSFTGLETQYF. The CDR3 DNA reads as TGTGCCAGCAGTTTTACAGGGTTAGAGACCCAGTACTTC.

This CDR3 reads CASSYARAGYEQYV. For the CDR3, the DNA is TGTGCCAGCAGTTACGCCAGGGCGGGGTACGAGCAGTACGTC. The V gene is TRBV6-6, the J gene TRBJ2-7; a possible D gene is TRBD2 (6 bases). The V end was cut by 2 bases, the J end by 4 bases, with 12 bases between. Germline V gene sequence: CDR1 MNHNY, CDR2 SVGAGI (reference sequence). The CDR3 contains 14 residues.

This clone has only a few counts. The chain employs TRBV9 and TRBJ1-6; D gene uncertain. The V end lost 1 base, the J end lost 8 bases, and 7 bases lay between the germline ends. The germline CDR1 and CDR2 sequences are SGDLS and YYNGEE. This CDR3 comprises 13 residues. CDR3: CASSVRRDSPLHF. The CDR3 bases are TGTGCCAGCAGCGTAAGGAGGGATTCACCCCTCCACTTT.

This chain links TRBV6-1 with TRBJ2-7, with D maybe TRBD2 (7 bases). From germline, CDR1 is MNHNS and CDR2 SASEGT. This CDR3 region has 14 residues. V gave up 1 base and J gave up 3 bases, with 10 bases separating them. CDR3: CASSEGGGRYEQYV. The CDR3 DNA follows: TGTGCCAGCAGTGAAGGCGGGGGCCGCTACGAGCAGTACGTC.

The chain has TRBV6-5 and TRBJ2-3, with 8 bases that match TRBD1. Trimming cost V 6 bases and J 3 bases; bases outside gene matches: 5. CDR3 length: 14 residues. Germline V CDR1 and CDR2: MNHEY, SVGAGI. In DNA, the CDR3 is TGTGCCAGCAGACCAACAGGGGGGACAGATACGCAGTATTTT. It encodes CASRPTGGTDTQYF.

The V and J genes are TRBV18 and TRBJ1-1, with unresolved D. The germline V and J ends were trimmed by 3 bases and 2 bases, with 10 bases remaining between them. CDR3 length: 14 residues. Germline CDR1 KGHSH, CDR2 LQKENI. The DNA for the CDR3 is TGTGCCAGCTCACCCCGGTCCCTCAACACTGAAGCTTTCTTT. It is translated as CASSPRSLNTEAFF.

The chain joins TRBV2 to TRBJ2-2; 7 bases are shared with TRBD1. The CDR3 totals 13 residues. Germline V lookup: CDR1 SNHLY, CDR2 FYNNEI. V dropped 7 bases and J dropped 6; count of bases not matched to a gene: 5. CDR3 loop: CASIMDRPGELFF. CDR3 bases: TGTGCCAGCATTATGGACAGGCCCGGGGAGCTGTTTTTT.

V and J are TRBV5-1 and TRBJ1-3; D is unresolved. Looked up from germline, CDR1 is SGHRS and CDR2 is YFSETQ. This CDR3 contains 13 residues. V was cut by 4 bases and J by 3 bases, with 8 bases left in between. The CDR3 sequence is CASSQAFGNTIYF. The CDR3 DNA reads TGCGCCAGCAGCCAGGCTTTTGGAAACACCATATATTTT.